A selection of T cell receptor beta chains follows, all from one sample in a study of blood T cells in healthy people across ages. MiXCR, applied by TCRdb to the 5' RACE reads, yields one record per CDR3 protein. The table includes around 940,000 distinct CDR3 sequences, around 54% detected once. Sequenced: blood. Receptor source: a woman aged 55-69 years in good health. CDR3s include the opening cysteine and the closing phenylalanine or tryptophan. Each record gives: clone size, D gene, V gene, J gene, CDR3 protein, CDR3 DNA. A D gene is named only where the DNA matches it firmly. Some rows have no size entry. The others give once, few or many, or a class for an expanded clone.

clone_size: few; d_call: .; v_call: TRBV6-6; j_call: TRBJ1-2; cdr3_aa: CASRQENYGYTF; cdr3_nt: TGTGCCAGCAGACAGGAAAACTATGGCTACACCTTC
clone_size: .; d_call: TRBD2; v_call: TRBV12-3/TRBV12-4; j_call: TRBJ2-7; cdr3_aa: CASSPHLRLAGGSAYEQYF; cdr3_nt: TGTGCCAGCAGTCCGCACCTTAGGCTAGCGGGAGGTAGTGCCTACGAGCAGTACTTC
clone_size: .; d_call: TRBD2; v_call: TRBV12-3/TRBV12-4; j_call: TRBJ2-2; cdr3_aa: CASRRTSGNTGELFF; cdr3_nt: TGTGCCAGCAGGCGGACTAGCGGTAACACCGGGGAGCTGTTTTTT
clone_size: .; d_call: TRBD2; v_call: TRBV10-3; j_call: TRBJ2-1; cdr3_aa: CASRTATNGRVINEQFF; cdr3_nt: TGTGCCTCCCGGACTGCGACTAACGGGAGGGTTATTAATGAGCAGTTCTTC
clone_size: .; d_call: .; v_call: TRBV9; j_call: TRBJ2-1; cdr3_aa: CASSVGGSEYNEQFF; cdr3_nt: TGTGCCAGCAGCGTAGGGGGATCGGAATACAATGAGCAGTTCTTC
clone_size: .; d_call: .; v_call: TRBV20-1; j_call: TRBJ1-6; cdr3_aa: CSAPTVGMGNSPLHF; cdr3_nt: TGCAGTGCCCCAACGGTGGGGATGGGAAATTCACCCCTCCACTTT
clone_size: .; d_call: TRBD2; v_call: TRBV13; j_call: TRBJ2-7; cdr3_aa: CASSFSGGEAYEQYF; cdr3_nt: TGTGCCAGCAGCTTTAGCGGGGGGGAAGCCTACGAGCAGTACTTC
clone_size: .; d_call: .; v_call: TRBV5-1; j_call: TRBJ1-2; cdr3_aa: CASSARTAGGYTF; cdr3_nt: TGCGCCAGCAGTGCTCGCACAGCTGGTGGCTACACCTTC
clone_size: .; d_call: TRBD2; v_call: TRBV4-1; j_call: TRBJ2-4; cdr3_aa: CASSQGGVSGRARNIQYF; cdr3_nt: TGCGCCAGCAGCCAAGGAGGGGTTAGCGGGAGGGCTCGAAACATTCAGTACTTC
clone_size: .; d_call: TRBD1; v_call: TRBV7-2; j_call: TRBJ1-5; cdr3_aa: CASSPTDRVGPQPQHF; cdr3_nt: TGTGCCAGCAGCCCTACGGACAGGGTAGGTCCTCAGCCCCAGCATTTT
clone_size: .; d_call: TRBD1; v_call: TRBV20-1; j_call: TRBJ2-4; cdr3_aa: CSARGDSLAKNIQYF; cdr3_nt: TGCAGTGCTAGAGGGGACAGCTTAGCCAAAAACATTCAGTACTTC
clone_size: .; d_call: .; v_call: TRBV3-1; j_call: TRBJ2-3; cdr3_aa: CASSQAPFGTQYF; cdr3_nt: TGTGCCAGCAGCCAAGCTCCTTTCGGTACGCAGTATTTT
clone_size: .; d_call: .; v_call: TRBV6-1; j_call: TRBJ2-4; cdr3_aa: CASTFTAYGQYF; cdr3_nt: TGTGCCAGCACGTTTACGGCCTACGGGCAGTACTTT
clone_size: many; d_call: .; v_call: TRBV29-1; j_call: TRBJ2-7; cdr3_aa: CSVGGGGNYEQYF; cdr3_nt: TGCAGCGTGGGGGGAGGCGGGAACTACGAGCAGTACTTC
clone_size: few; d_call: .; v_call: TRBV6-5; j_call: TRBJ2-7; cdr3_aa: CASSYTAGSSYEQYF; cdr3_nt: TGTGCCAGCAGTTACACGGCGGGGAGCTCCTACGAGCAGTACTTC
clone_size: many; d_call: .; v_call: TRBV2; j_call: TRBJ1-1; cdr3_aa: CATERVGTRSTEAFF; cdr3_nt: TGTGCCACCGAACGCGTGGGGACACGGAGCACTGAAGCTTTCTTT
clone_size: .; d_call: TRBD2; v_call: TRBV7-3; j_call: TRBJ2-3; cdr3_aa: CASSLMRAGTNTQYF; cdr3_nt: TGTGCCAGCAGCTTGATGAGAGCGGGAACAAATACGCAGTATTTT
clone_size: .; d_call: TRBD1; v_call: TRBV12-3/TRBV12-4; j_call: TRBJ2-1; cdr3_aa: CASSHGQGSYNEQFF; cdr3_nt: TGTGCCAGCAGTCACGGACAGGGTTCATACAATGAGCAGTTCTTC
clone_size: few; d_call: .; v_call: TRBV29-1; j_call: TRBJ1-4; cdr3_aa: CSVGQSDEKLFF; cdr3_nt: TGCAGCGTGGGGCAGTCTGATGAAAAACTGTTTTTT
clone_size: once; d_call: TRBD1; v_call: TRBV12-3/TRBV12-4; j_call: TRBJ2-1; cdr3_aa: CASSDLTGAERQFF; cdr3_nt: TGTGCCAGCAGCGACCTGACAGGGGCTGAAAGGCAGTTCTTC
clone_size: .; d_call: TRBD2; v_call: TRBV6-2/TRBV6-3; j_call: TRBJ2-5; cdr3_aa: CASSYSRPGGGQYF; cdr3_nt: TGTGCCAGCAGTTACTCTAGACCCGGGGGAGGGCAGTACTTC
clone_size: few; d_call: .; v_call: TRBV9; j_call: TRBJ1-1; cdr3_aa: CASSTNQGSLNTEAFF; cdr3_nt: TGTGCCAGCAGCACAAACCAGGGGTCTTTGAACACTGAAGCTTTCTTT
clone_size: .; d_call: .; v_call: TRBV7-9; j_call: TRBJ2-7; cdr3_aa: CASSKDRRDYEQYF; cdr3_nt: TGTGCCAGCAGTAAAGACAGGAGGGATTACGAGCAGTACTTC
clone_size: few; d_call: .; v_call: TRBV7-8; j_call: TRBJ2-7; cdr3_aa: CASTRGTGDEQYF; cdr3_nt: TGTGCCAGCACGCGGGGGACAGGAGACGAGCAGTACTTC
clone_size: .; d_call: .; v_call: TRBV7-2; j_call: TRBJ2-3; cdr3_aa: CASSCWLGSTDTQYF; cdr3_nt: TGTGCCAGCAGCTGTTGGCTAGGGAGCACAGATACGCAGTATTTT
clone_size: few; d_call: .; v_call: TRBV29-1; j_call: TRBJ1-5; cdr3_aa: CSAGGGGNQPQHF; cdr3_nt: TGCAGCGCCGGCGGGGGTGGCAATCAGCCCCAGCATTTT
clone_size: .; d_call: TRBD2; v_call: TRBV7-9; j_call: TRBJ2-1; cdr3_aa: CASSTTTSGESYNEQFF; cdr3_nt: TGTGCCAGCAGCACGACTACTAGCGGGGAGTCCTACAATGAGCAGTTCTTC
clone_size: few; d_call: .; v_call: TRBV20-1; j_call: TRBJ2-3; cdr3_aa: CSASRDSSTDTQYF; cdr3_nt: TGCAGTGCCAGTCGGGACTCATCCACAGATACGCAGTATTTT
clone_size: few; d_call: TRBD2; v_call: TRBV25-1; j_call: TRBJ2-5; cdr3_aa: CASSEYNLAGSETQYF; cdr3_nt: TGTGCCAGCAGTGAATATAACCTAGCGGGATCAGAGACCCAGTACTTC
clone_size: few; d_call: .; v_call: TRBV15; j_call: TRBJ2-3; cdr3_aa: CATSSPPDTQYF; cdr3_nt: TGTGCCACCAGCAGCCCCCCGGATACGCAGTATTTT
clone_size: .; d_call: .; v_call: TRBV3-1; j_call: TRBJ2-5; cdr3_aa: CASSPMSSETQYF; cdr3_nt: TGTGCCAGCAGTCCTATGAGTTCGGAGACCCAGTACTTC
clone_size: few; d_call: .; v_call: TRBV28; j_call: TRBJ1-6; cdr3_aa: CASSLRKGSWNSPLHF; cdr3_nt: TGTGCCAGCAGTTTAAGGAAGGGGAGTTGGAATTCACCCCTCCACTTT
clone_size: few; d_call: TRBD1; v_call: TRBV19; j_call: TRBJ1-5; cdr3_aa: CASQQGNQPQHF; cdr3_nt: TGTGCCAGTCAACAGGGGAATCAGCCCCAGCATTTT
clone_size: few; d_call: TRBD2; v_call: TRBV28; j_call: TRBJ2-7; cdr3_aa: CASSLWGAGGGYEQYF; cdr3_nt: TGTGCCAGCAGTTTATGGGGTGCGGGAGGGGGGTACGAGCAGTACTTC
clone_size: .; d_call: .; v_call: TRBV20-1; j_call: TRBJ1-2; cdr3_aa: CSAKSQQYGYTF; cdr3_nt: TGCAGTGCTAAAAGCCAACAGTATGGCTACACCTTC
clone_size: .; d_call: .; v_call: TRBV6-2/TRBV6-3; j_call: TRBJ2-6; cdr3_aa: CASSYWGSGANVLTF; cdr3_nt: TGTGCCAGCAGTTACTGGGGCTCTGGGGCCAACGTCCTGACTTTC
clone_size: few; d_call: .; v_call: TRBV18; j_call: TRBJ2-5; cdr3_aa: CASSPPWGETQYF; cdr3_nt: TGTGCCAGCTCACCACCATGGGGGGAGACCCAGTACTTC